Following are 8 T cell receptor beta chains from one sample sequenced in a study of shared clonotypes between healthy human individuals. Terminally differentiated effector memory CD45RA+ cells were left out of the naive CD8 fraction, which was CD45RO-negative and positively selected for CCR7. Some clones are missing from TCRdb's copy, which holds only in-frame ones; the method was immunoSEQ multiplex PCR. The table includes around 2.1 million clones, roughly 91% detected once. Sequenced input: naive CD8+ T cells from PBMCs. The receptors originated from a man aged 18 to 35 in good health. Some clones in this sample may be carry-over from other donors' samples.

The CDR3 bases are TGTGCCAGCAGCTCCCCGAGACAGGACCCCTACGAGCAGTACTTC. Protein product: CASSSPRQDPYEQYF. The gene calls are TRBV7-9 and TRBJ2-7, with D possibly matching TRBD1 (6 bases). The CDR3 has 15 amino acids. The V gene's germline CDR1 is SEHNR and CDR2 FQNEAQ (reference sequence). Between the trimmed V and J ends, which lost 4 bases and 2 bases, there was a span of 15 bases.

The gene calls are TRBV6-5 and TRBJ2-7; possible D gene TRBD1, 7 bases. Germline-derived CDR1 and CDR2 are MNHEY and SVGAGI. The CDR3 has 14 amino acids. V was shortened by 5 bases and J by 5 bases, with 16 bases between the two germline ends. The CDR3 spells CASSPKTGEDEQYF. Here the CDR3 DNA reads TGTGCCAGCAGTCCTAAAACAGGGGAGGACGAGCAGTACTTC.

The gene calls are TRBV19 and TRBJ2-4, with 8 bases matching TRBD1. J gave up 0 bases and V 6 bases, and 4 bases lay outside the gene matches. The CDR3 contains 15 residues. Germline CDR1 is LNHDA and CDR2 is SQIVND (reference sequence). The CDR3 sequence: CASSQGAGAKNIQYF. The CDR3 nucleotides read TGTGCCAGTAGCCAGGGGGCGGGAGCCAAAAACATTCAGTACTTC. Full variable domain (rest looked up from reference TRBV19 and TRBJ2-4): DGGITQSPKYLFRKEGQNVTLSCEQNLNHDAMYWYRQDPGQGLRLIYYSQIVNDFQKGDIAEGYSVSREKKESFPLTVTSAQKNPTAFYLCASSQGAGAKNIQYFGAGTRLSVL.

This chain connects TRBV7-9 to TRBJ2-3; D is unresolved. Trimming took 1 base from V and 10 from J, leaving 9 bases between them. Looked up from germline, CDR1 is SEHNR and CDR2 is FQNEAQ (reference sequence). This CDR3 is built from 12 residues. The CDR3 sequence: CASSLGRFPQYF. CDR3 sequence (DNA): TGTGCCAGCAGCTTAGGTCGGTTTCCGCAGTATTTT.

This clone was detected only a few times. The sample holds other DNA sequences that translate to the same CDR3. This rearrangement joins TRBV29-1 to TRBJ1-1, with 8 nucleotides matching TRBD1. The CDR3 has 11 residues. Germline values: CDR1 SQVTM, CDR2 ANQGSEA. The V gene end was trimmed by 5 bases and the J gene end by 4 bases; junction bases not matched to a gene: 0. The CDR3 nucleotides read TGCAGCGTTACAGGGGGCACTGAAGCTTTCTTT. Protein product: CSVTGGTEAFF.

A single count supports this clone. The rearrangement links TRBV7-9 to TRBJ1-1, with D unclear. Per the germline V gene, CDR1 is SEHNR and CDR2 is FQNEAQ (reference sequence). Between the trimmed V and J ends, which lost 4 bases and 1 base, there was a span of 16 bases. This CDR3 region has 16 residues. The CDR3 DNA reads as TGTGCCAGCAGCTCCGGGAGGGTGGGCACGAACACTGAAGCTTTCTTT. Its translation: CASSSGRVGTNTEAFF.

The chain links TRBV7-8 to TRBJ2-3; 9 nucleotides align to TRBD2. The length of the CDR3 is 16 residues. Losses at the gene ends were 1 base for V and 4 bases for J; bases not matched to a gene: 6. Looked up from germline, CDR1 is SGHVS and CDR2 is FQNEAQ. Here the CDR3 reads CASSLVVAGAADTQYF. DNA for the CDR3: TGTGCCAGCAGCTTAGTCGTAGCGGGAGCGGCAGATACGCAGTATTTT.

V gene TRBV19 combines with J gene TRBJ1-5; D unresolved. Germline V lookup: CDR1 LNHDA, CDR2 SQIVND (reference sequence). Trimming left V 2 bases short and J 5 bases short, with 7 bases between. This CDR3 is 13 amino acids long. CDR3 residues: CASSISRDQPQHF. In DNA form, the CDR3 reads TGTGCCAGTAGTATATCCCGGGATCAGCCCCAGCATTTT. The full variable domain, with the rest looked up from reference TRBV19 and TRBJ1-5, is DGGITQSPKYLFRKEGQNVTLSCEQNLNHDAMYWYRQDPGQGLRLIYYSQIVNDFQKGDIAEGYSVSREKKESFPLTVTSAQKNPTAFYLCASSISRDQPQHFGDGTRLSIL.